The 9 T cell receptor beta chains given below trace back to one sample, sequenced in a study of tissue T cells after allogeneic stem cell transplantation. Sequencing was performed with immunoSEQ multiplex PCR; in TCRdb, only in-frame clones are kept and a portion is missing. Of approximately 6,200 clones detected, approximately 48% appear once; the ten largest clones hold roughly 3%. Time point noted: mouse harvest day 7 after allogeneic transplant. Each mouse received 10^7 T-cell-depleted marrow cells plus 10^6 splenic CD5+ T cells by tail vein. The source material was skin. The origin of the receptors is a female BALB/c mouse given C57BL/6 T cells with graft-versus-host disease after an allogeneic hematopoietic cell transplant.

This clone was seen only a few times. Any gene name here is a mouse gene name. Read sequence stops 1 residue before the CDR3 end, and the germline J gene provides the missing end. V is TRBV3 and J is TRBJ2-1, with D possibly matching TRBD2 (6 bases). Trimming stripped 1 base from V and 3 bases from J, with 7 bases between. The CDR3 is 14 residues long. From germline, CDR1 is SNHLY and CDR2 FYNGKV (reference sequence). CDR3 residues: CASSLVGVYAEQFF. The CDR3 bases that were read are TGTGCCAGCAGCTTAGTGGGGGTCTATGCTGAGCAGTTC.

Of note for this clone: The listed genes are named as in mouse. CDR3 DNA, as far as it was read: TGTGCCAGCAGTTTCGGGGGGCGCCCAGACACCCAGTAC. Its translation: CASSFGGRPDTQY. The full CDR3 reads CASSFGGRPDTQYF. V is TRBV15 and J is TRBJ2-5; D possibly corresponds to TRBD2 (7 bases). The read is 1 residue too short to cover the CDR3 end, so that end is filled in from the germline J gene. V was clipped by 3 bases and J by 5 bases, with 12 bases between them. The CDR3 totals 14 residues. CDR1 is SGHND and CDR2 is FRSKSL in the germline V gene.

This clone was counted once. Mouse gene names apply. The read stops 1 residue short of the end of the CDR3; the missing end is completed from the germline J gene. This chain joins TRBV26 and TRBJ2-4; TRBD1 might be the D (6 bases). The CDR3 consists of 14 residues. V lost 0 bases and J lost 3, with 7 bases in between. Germline V CDR1 and CDR2: KGHPV, FQNQEV (reference sequence). The covered CDR3 bases are TGTGCCAGCAGTCTGTCACAGGGACAAAACACCTTGTAC. It encodes CASSLSQGQNTLY. The full CDR3 reads CASSLSQGQNTLYF.

With regard to this clone: Gene and germline names: mouse. Read data end 1 residue before the CDR3 end; the end is taken from the germline J gene. The genes are TRBV26 and TRBJ1-4; D not certain. CDR1 and CDR2 (germline): KGHPV, FQNQEV (reference sequence). With 4 bases removed from V and 0 bases from J, the gap between germline ends came to 9 bases. The CDR3 has 15 amino acids. Here the CDR3 reads CASSPTHISNERLFF. The covered CDR3 bases are TGTGCCAGCAGTCCCACACATATTTCCAACGAAAGATTATTT.

In regard to this clone: Mouse germline and gene names are used. Sequencing ends 1 residue short of the CDR3 end; the germline J gene provides the rest. The gene calls are TRBV3 and TRBJ1-2, with 11 nucleotides matching TRBD1. CDR3 length: 12 residues. The J segment lost 10 bases and the V segment lost 3 bases, leaving 1 base of the junction unmatched. The germline CDR1 and CDR2 sequences are SNHLY and FYNGKV (reference sequence). CDR3 residues: CASSLGTGGYTF. The part of the CDR3 DNA that was read is TGTGCCAGCAGCTTGGGGACAGGGGGCTACACC.

This clone was detected only once. Gene and germline names: mouse. The CDR3 is cut off 1 residue early in the read; its end comes from the germline J gene. The chain is built from TRBV29 and TRBJ2-5; 9 bases line up with TRBD1. Germline CDR1 MSHET, CDR2 SYDVDS. The CDR3 spans 15 residues. V gave up 1 base and J gave up 8 bases; unmatched junction bases: 7. The sequenced part of the CDR3 DNA is TGTGCTAGCAGTTTATGGGACAGGGCGTGGGGCACCCAGTAC. It encodes CASSLWDRAWGTQY. The entire CDR3 reads CASSLWDRAWGTQYF. The full variable domain, completed using reference TRBV29 and TRBJ2-5, is DMKVTQMPRYLIKRMGENVLLECGQDMSHETMYWYRQDPGLGLQLIYISYDVDSNSEGDIPKGYRVSRKKREHFSLILDSAKTNQTSVYFCASSLWDRAWGTQYFGPGTRLLVL.

This clone was picked up a small number of times. Gene names follow the mouse nomenclature. The CDR3 end falls 1 residue outside the read, so it is completed with the germline J gene. The gene calls are TRBV23 and TRBJ2-7; the D segment call TRBD2 is taken from the table without a DNA check. CDR1 is KGHTA, CDR2 FQNQQP, per germline. The CDR3 spans 15 residues. The covered CDR3 bases are TGCTCCAGCAGTCATCGACTGGGGAGCTCCTATGAACAGTAC. Translation: CSSSHRLGSSYEQY. The entire CDR3 is CSSSHRLGSSYEQYF.

There are a few counts of this clone. Genes and germline are mouse. The CDR3 is CASRGTGTGNTLYF. The sequenced CDR3 bases are TGTGCCAGCAGGGGGACAGGGACTGGAAATACGCTCTAT. The V and J genes are TRBV26 and TRBJ1-3, with 9 bases lining up with TRBD1. The read terminates 1 residue ahead of where the CDR3 ends, so the germline J gene completes it. V was clipped by 6 bases and J by 2 bases; unmatched bases: 2. The CDR3 runs 14 residues. CDR1 and CDR2 from the germline V gene are KGHPV and FQNQEV (reference sequence).

On this clone: Gene labels here are mouse ones. CDR3 residues: CASSLFGDWGTGQLYF. The sequenced CDR3 bases are TGTGCCAGCAGCTTATTTGGGGACTGGGGGACCGGGCAGCTCTAC. The rearrangement uses TRBV3 and TRBJ2-2, with 11 positions matching TRBD2. The CDR3 is cut off 1 residue early in the read; its end comes from the germline J gene. The CDR3 length is 16 residues. The germline gives CDR1 SNHLY, CDR2 FYNGKV (reference sequence). Trimming at V came to 2 bases and at J to 5 bases, leaving 4 bases not matched to a gene.